This TCR beta chain emerged from a study of monozygotic twins with inflammatory bowel disease. Points on this clonotype: Its specificity is not known.

The study, taken as a whole, reports: TCRbeta diversity (inverse Simpson) was lower in IBD patients than in healthy co-twins. Lower sharing of clonotypes with other individuals was seen in IBD patients than in healthy twins. This was most marked in patients showing signs of disease activity.

Two rounds of nested PCR, of 16 and 9 cycles, were run on TCRalpha and TCRbeta cDNA. TCRdb re-called the 5' RACE reads and gives one entry per CDR3 protein, without DNA. Found here are some 330,000 distinct CDR3 sequences; the top ten clones hold 5.6%. Germline-derived CDR1 and CDR2 are MDHEN and SYDVKM. The CDR3 covers 14 residues. The sample comprised blood. This TCR came from a human donor with ulcerative colitis or Crohn's disease, or a healthy co-twin of an affected twin (not recorded which). The chain joins TRBV28 to TRBJ2-4; TCRdb indicates TRBD1, and absent DNA this call remains unverified. The CDR3 sequence is CASSSGAPKNMQYF.